The 10 T cell receptor beta chains below all came from one sample that was sequenced in a study of metastatic and nonmetastatic thyroid tumors. TCRdb reanalyzed the PCR reads with MiXCR. The sample includes roughly 12,000 clones, 35% to 45% of them seen just once. Every patient underwent thyroid surgery untreated. The specimen sequenced was tumor tissue. The receptors stem from a female donor with papillary thyroid cancer or a benign thyroid nodule (not recorded which). Some clones in this sample may be carry-over from other donors' samples.

This clone was recorded a few times. V is TRBV28 and J is TRBJ2-7, with 9 bases aligning to TRBD1. Per germline, CDR1 MDHEN and CDR2 SYDVKM. Trimming cost V 5 bases and J 0 bases; bases outside gene matches: 8. The CDR3 is made up of 16 amino acids. CDR3 sequence (DNA): TGTGCCAGCAGTCCCAGGGGACAGGGAGGCTCCTACGAGCAGTACTTC. This codes for CASSPRGQGGSYEQYF.

The V gene is TRBV4-2, the J gene TRBJ1-4; 11 nucleotides match TRBD1. V trimming: 3 bases; J trimming: 7 bases; junction bases outside the gene matches: 4. The CDR3 totals 15 residues. CDR1 is LGHNA and CDR2 is YNFKEQ in the germline V gene. This CDR3 is CASSQGTGGLEKLFF. In DNA form, the CDR3 reads TGTGCCAGCAGCCAGGGGACAGGGGGACTTGAAAAACTGTTTTTT.

The chain joins TRBV6-1 to TRBJ2-7; no clear D gene. CDR3 size: 13 residues. The germline gives CDR1 MNHNS, CDR2 SASEGT. Trimming shortened V by 0 bases and J by 13 bases, and 16 bases separated the two germline ends. For the CDR3, the DNA is TGTGCCAGCAGTGAAGCGTACAGCTACGAGCTCTACTTC. As protein: CASSEAYSYELYF.

This clone was counted many times. This chain joins TRBV30 and TRBJ2-7; TRBD2 is a possible D gene (6 bases). CDR3 length: 13 amino acids. With 0 bases removed from V and 12 bases from J, the gap between germline ends came to 18 bases. Germline assignment: CDR1 GTSNPN and CDR2 SVGIG (reference sequence). CDR3 DNA sequence: TGTGCCTGGAGTGTAACTACTAGCCCCCGACCGTACTTC. This translates into CAWSVTTSPRPYF.

The gene calls are TRBV6-1 and TRBJ2-1; D ambiguous. With 7 bases removed from V and 7 bases from J, the gap between germline ends came to 11 bases. The germline V gene has CDR1 MNHNS and CDR2 SASEGT. The CDR3 runs 12 residues. The DNA of the CDR3 is TGTGCCAGCACATCGGCGAGTAATGAGCAGTTCTTC. Protein: CASTSASNEQFF.

This chain uses TRBV28 with TRBJ2-2; TRBD2 matches at 8 bases. The CDR3 runs to 14 residues. Germline trimming cut 6 bases from V and 4 bases from J; bases unmatched to any gene: 4. Looked up from germline, CDR1 is MDHEN and CDR2 is SYDVKM. This chain's CDR3 is CASSPGTSTGELFF. The CDR3 bases are TGTGCCAGCAGCCCTGGGACTAGCACCGGGGAGCTGTTTTTT.

The rearrangement joins TRBV6-1 to TRBJ2-2, with 7 positions matching TRBD2. Looked up from germline, CDR1 is MNHNS and CDR2 is SASEGT. The CDR3 totals 15 residues. With 8 bases clipped from V and 7 bases from J, the junction kept 13 bases outside the gene matches. The CDR3 sequence is CASSSGGRWSGELFF. The CDR3 DNA sequence: TGTGCCAGCTCCTCGGGCGGGAGATGGAGCGGGGAGCTGTTTTTT.

This clone came up a few times. The rearrangement links TRBV6-2 or TRBV6-3 to TRBJ2-3; possible D gene TRBD2, 5 bases. Trimming pared 1 base from V and 6 bases from J, leaving 14 bases between. Germline CDR1 and CDR2: MNHEY and SVGEGT. The CDR3 extends over 15 amino acids. In DNA, the CDR3 is TGTGCCAGCAGTTACTTATCACTAGGAGCCGATACGCAGTATTTT. Residues: CASSYLSLGADTQYF.

This clone was counted only a few times. The V gene is TRBV25-1, the J gene TRBJ1-1; TRBD1 is a possible D gene (5 bases). The germline V and J ends were trimmed by 4 bases and 7 bases, with 16 bases remaining between them. The CDR3 is 14 amino acids. CDR1 and CDR2 (germline): MGHDK, SYGVNS. The CDR3 protein is CASSGIRDGGEAFF. The CDR3, as DNA: TGTGCCAGCAGTGGGATAAGGGATGGGGGTGAAGCTTTCTTT.

This sequence joins TRBV6-9 and TRBJ1-5; a weak D match, TRBD1 (5 bases). The germline gives CDR1 MNHGY, CDR2 SVAAGI. V was shortened by 6 bases and J by 3 bases, with 24 bases between the two germline ends. The CDR3 is 18 amino acids. This CDR3 is CASSDSDLLGLHNQPQHF. The DNA of the CDR3 is TGTGCCAGCAGCGATTCTGATTTATTGGGACTGCACAATCAGCCCCAGCATTTT.